This entry lists 10 T cell receptor beta chains sequenced from one sample in a study of blood T cells in healthy people across ages. Combining a sample-barcoded 5' primer with a J-beta primer mix, a second PCR ran for 7 to 11 cycles. TCRdb processed the 5' RACE reads anew with MiXCR; each CDR3 protein has one entry. In the table there are some 900,000 distinct CDR3 sequences, roughly 43% of which are singletons. Material for sequencing was blood. The origin of the receptors is a man younger than 45 in good health.

There are a few counts of this clonotype. The CDR3 reads CATGPGQGSTDTQYF. DNA for the CDR3: TGTGCCACCGGACCGGGACAGGGAAGCACAGATACGCAGTATTTT. The V call is TRBV24-1, the J call TRBJ2-3; the match to TRBD1 covers 9 bases. Germline trimming cut 9 bases from V and 0 bases from J; bases unmatched to any gene: 6. There are 15 residues in the CDR3. Germline V gene sequence: CDR1 KGHDR, CDR2 SFDVKD.

The chain couples TRBV5-6 to TRBJ1-2; the match to TRBD1 covers 8 bases. V lost 4 bases, J lost 8 bases, and 7 bases stayed unmatched. Germline V gene data show CDR1 as SGHDT and CDR2 as YYEEEE. This CDR3 contains 13 residues. Here the CDR3 DNA reads TGTGCCAGCAGCCCCTGGACAGGGTGCGGCTACACCTTC. It specifies CASSPWTGCGYTF.

V gene TRBV9 combines with J gene TRBJ2-5; TRBD2 is a possible D gene (5 bases). Between the trimmed V and J ends, which lost 0 bases and 11 bases, there was a span of 17 bases. CDR3 length: 14 amino acids. The germline gives CDR1 SGDLS, CDR2 YYNGEE. In DNA, the CDR3 is TGTGCCAGCAGCGTAGCTGCTAGCCCCAATGAGCAGTACTTC. Its protein product is CASSVAASPNEQYF.

The chain carries TRBV9 and TRBJ2-1; D gene uncertain. Germline CDR1 SGDLS, CDR2 YYNGEE. The CDR3 spans 13 residues. V dropped 6 bases and J dropped 4 bases, with 11 bases sitting between them. CDR3 sequence: CASTDGGYNEQFF. The CDR3 region has the DNA TGTGCCAGCACGGACGGTGGATACAATGAGCAGTTCTTC. The whole variable domain, filled in from reference TRBV9 and TRBJ2-1, reads DSGVTQTPKHLITATGQRVTLRCSPRSGDLSVYWYQQSLDQGLQFLIQYYNGEERAKGNILERFSAQQFPDLHSELNLSSLELGDSALYFCASTDGGYNEQFFGPGTRLTVL.

The rearrangement links TRBV6-5 to TRBJ2-3, with 8 bases lining up with TRBD2. The V and J ends lost 6 bases and 4 bases, in that order; junction bases with no gene match: 9. This CDR3 spans 15 amino acids. Germline CDR1 is MNHEY and CDR2 is SVGAGI. The CDR3 nucleotides are TGTGCCAGCAGCGCGCGGGGGGCCCCCGCAGATACGCAGTATTTT. Translating gives CASSARGAPADTQYF.

The chain combines TRBV7-2 with TRBJ1-4; D might be TRBD1 (6 bases). This CDR3 has 14 amino acids. Germline CDR1 is SGHTA and CDR2 is FQGNSA. The V and J ends lost 2 bases and 13 bases respectively, with 17 bases between them. CDR3 bases: TGTGCCAGCAGCTTAAGTACAGGGTCGGGGGCACTGTTTTTT. It encodes CASSLSTGSGALFF.

This clonotype was observed a few times. The chain couples TRBV9 to TRBJ2-7, with D unclear. The germline gives CDR1 SGDLS, CDR2 YYNGEE. The CDR3 spans 14 residues. Deletions cut 0 bases from V and 2 bases from J, with 9 bases between. CDR3 DNA: TGTGCCAGCAGCGTAGGGATCGGAGCCTACGAGCAGTACTTC. Its protein product is CASSVGIGAYEQYF. Drawing the rest from reference TRBV9 and TRBJ2-7, the complete variable domain is DSGVTQTPKHLITATGQRVTLRCSPRSGDLSVYWYQQSLDQGLQFLIQYYNGEERAKGNILERFSAQQFPDLHSELNLSSLELGDSALYFCASSVGIGAYEQYFGPGTRLTVT.

V gene TRBV11-3 combines with J gene TRBJ2-1; 15 bases are a match to TRBD2. V trimming: 4 bases; J trimming: 5 bases; junction bases outside the gene matches: 3. CDR3 length: 16 amino acids. Germline CDR1 SGHNT, CDR2 YENEEA. The CDR3, as DNA: TGTGCCAGCAGCTCCCGGACTAGCGGGGGGGACAATGAGCAGTTCTTC. The encoded protein is CASSSRTSGGDNEQFF.

The chain recombines TRBV20-1 with TRBJ2-3; D gene uncertain. Germline values: CDR1 DFQATT, CDR2 SNEGSKA (reference sequence). V was cut by 3 bases and J by 7 bases, with 8 bases left in between. This CDR3 is 11 amino acids long. The CDR3 region is CSARITNTQYF. The CDR3 region has the DNA TGCAGTGCTAGGATCACCAATACGCAGTATTTT.

The chain is built from TRBV24-1 and TRBJ2-2; no clear D. V was shortened by 4 bases and J by 8 bases, with 10 bases between the two germline ends. CDR1 is KGHDR, CDR2 SFDVKD, per germline. The length of the CDR3 is 13 residues. Here the CDR3 DNA reads TGTGCCACCAGTGACCCTTCCGTGGGGGAGCTGTTTTTT. As protein: CATSDPSVGELFF.